What follows describes a single TCR beta chain. TCR beta CDR3 amplification used RNA transcripts. HTBI-primed RT-PCR formed the first round, and a multiplex PCR formed the second. TCRdb used MiXCR to reprocess the multiplex PCR reads, holding one entry per CDR3 protein. The profile shows a few hundred thousand distinct CDR3 sequences, about two fifths of them singletons. This specimen belongs to a study of Graves' ophthalmopathy and Graves' hyperthyroidism. The V end lost 8 bases, the J end lost 8 bases, and 24 bases lay between the germline ends. Germline values: CDR1 MGHDK, CDR2 SYGVNS. The CDR3 has 15 residues.

The chain joins TRBV25-1 to TRBJ1-2, with D possibly being TRBD1 (6 bases). The TCR was taken from an adult man with Graves' hyperthyroidism. The specimen sequenced was peripheral blood or thyroid tissue (not recorded which). The CDR3 loop reads CASVEAGRRGVGYTF. Here the CDR3 DNA reads TGTGCCAGCGTTGAAGCCGGTCGCAGGGGTGTAGGCTACACCTTC.